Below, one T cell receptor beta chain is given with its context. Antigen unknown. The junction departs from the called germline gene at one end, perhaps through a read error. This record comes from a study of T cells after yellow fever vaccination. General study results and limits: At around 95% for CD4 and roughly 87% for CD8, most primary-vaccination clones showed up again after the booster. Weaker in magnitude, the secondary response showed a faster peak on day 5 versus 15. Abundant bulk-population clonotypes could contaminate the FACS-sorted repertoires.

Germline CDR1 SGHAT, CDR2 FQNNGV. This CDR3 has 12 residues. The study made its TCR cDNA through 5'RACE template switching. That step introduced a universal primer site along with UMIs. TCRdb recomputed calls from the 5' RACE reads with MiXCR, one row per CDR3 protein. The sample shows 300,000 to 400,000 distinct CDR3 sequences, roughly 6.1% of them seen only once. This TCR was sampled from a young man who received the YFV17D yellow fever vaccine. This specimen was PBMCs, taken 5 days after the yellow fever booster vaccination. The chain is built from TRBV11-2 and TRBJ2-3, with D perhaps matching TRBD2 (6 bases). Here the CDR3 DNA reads TGTGCCAGCAGCCCTCCCGGGAGTTCGCCTCTCTTT. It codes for CASSPPGSSPLF.